This T cell receptor (beta chain) was identified in a study of blood T cell repertoires in COVID-19. Study information: The United States, Italy and Spain provided the acute and convalescent COVID-19 samples. Sources were T cells, B-cell-depleted T cells, or PBMCs; the material itself was cDNA or gDNA.

Authors' data handling: Reference gene primer amplification in the assay estimated nucleated cell counts. Some clones are missing from TCRdb's copy, which holds only in-frame ones; the method was immunoSEQ multiplex PCR. V and J calls and clone size are as listed in that table; D and trimming were resolved from the DNA. The sample gives roughly 59,000 clones, 70% to 85% of which show up once; around an eighth is in the top ten. Per the germline V gene, CDR1 is SGHRS and CDR2 is YFSETQ. The ends were cut back, 4 bases at V and 9 bases at J, with 14 bases in the middle. CDR3 length equals 13 residues. The chain recombines TRBV5-1 with TRBJ2-1, with a weak D call TRBD1 (6 bases). The source material was peripheral blood. This receptor was obtained from a man of 80 years or more with acute or convalescent COVID-19. The CDR3 bases are TGCGCCAGCAGCCTCTACGAAGGGGGTGAGCAGTTCTTC. This gives the protein CASSLYEGGEQFF.